These 20 T cell receptor beta chains were sequenced from one sample in a study of cytomegalovirus exposure and HLA in healthy donors. PCR employed 60 Vbeta and 13 Jbeta primers. The repertoire was sequenced with immunoSEQ multiplex PCR; TCRdb's copy has only in-frame clones and lacks some. In the table there are approximately 100,000 clones, about four fifths of which are singletons. The sequencing sample was made of PBMCs. The source is a woman aged 40 to 50 in good health and CMV-seronegative.

The CDR3 spells CASSRGDRGRQYF. CDR3 DNA sequence: TGTGCCAGCAGCCGAGGGGACAGGGGGAGGCAGTACTTC. This rearrangement joins TRBV11-1 to TRBJ2-7; 11 bases fit TRBD1. Germline V gene lookup returns CDR1 SGHAT and CDR2 FQDESV (reference sequence). CDR3 length equals 13 residues. Trimming at V came to 5 bases and at J to 9 bases, leaving 6 bases not matched to a gene. Full variable domain (remainder filled in from reference TRBV11-1 and TRBJ2-7): EAEVAQSPRYKITEKSQAVAFWCDPISGHATLYWYRQILGQGPELLVQFQDESVVDDSQLPKDRFSAERLKGVDSTLKIQPAELGDSAMYLCASSRGDRGRQYFGPGTRLTVT.

With respect to this clone: An end of the junction differs from the germline gene, which may be a read error. V gene TRBV7-9 combines with J gene TRBJ2-7, with 7 bases aligning to TRBD1. Germline V gene sequence: CDR1 SEHNR, CDR2 FQNEAQ (reference sequence). The CDR3 is 13 amino acids. Here the CDR3 reads CSSSPPTGDEQYF. Here the CDR3 DNA reads TGTTCCAGCAGCCCACCAACAGGGGACGAGCAGTACTTC. The whole variable domain, remainder taken from reference TRBV7-9 and TRBJ2-7, is DTGVSQNPRHKITKRGQNVTFRCDPISEHNRLYWYRQTLGQGPEFLTYFQNEAQLEKSRLLSDRFSAERPKGSFSTLEIQRTEQGDSAMYLCSSSPPTGDEQYFGPGTRLTVT.

The sample holds a few counts of this clone. CDR3 DNA: TGTGCCTGGACGTTCTGGGACAGGGAAGAGACCCAGTACTTC. Its protein is CAWTFWDREETQYF. The chain has TRBV30 and TRBJ2-5; TRBD1 matches 9 bases. Germline loops: CDR1 GTSNPN, CDR2 SVGIG (reference sequence). Trimming at V came to 4 bases and at J to 3 bases, leaving 6 bases not matched to a gene. The CDR3 consists of 14 residues.

The chain carries TRBV7-9 and TRBJ1-1; D call uncertain. Germline CDR1 is SEHNR and CDR2 is FQNEAQ (reference sequence). Between the trimmed V and J ends, which lost 2 bases and 1 base, there was a span of 8 bases. This CDR3 is built from 14 residues. CDR3 amino acids: CASSLLSQNTEAFF. In DNA, the CDR3 is TGTGCCAGCAGCTTACTAAGCCAGAACACTGAAGCTTTCTTT.

Only a few counts were recorded for this clone. The chain carries TRBV28 and TRBJ2-1; 9 bases are a match to TRBD1. CDR1 and CDR2 (germline): MDHEN, SYDVKM. The CDR3 runs to 16 residues. Trimming cost V 5 bases and J 4 bases; bases outside gene matches: 9. CDR3 sequence (DNA): TGTGCCAGCAGTCCTACCGGGACAGGGCTTTACAATGAGCAGTTCTTC. Its protein is CASSPTGTGLYNEQFF.

V and J are TRBV19 and TRBJ1-2, with 12 bases matching TRBD1. Germline lookup yields CDR1 LNHDA and CDR2 SQIVND (reference sequence). J lost 4 bases, V lost 3 bases, and 9 bases had no gene match. The CDR3 sequence is 17 residues long. CDR3 nucleotides: TGTGCCAGTAGTATTTCCGGGACAGGGGGCTGGCGCTATGGCTACACCTTC. The encoded protein is CASSISGTGGWRYGYTF.

This rearrangement joins TRBV13 to TRBJ2-5; perhaps TRBD2 as D (6 bases). This CDR3 region has 13 residues. V was clipped by 6 bases and J by 0 bases, with 8 bases between them. Germline assignment: CDR1 PRHDT and CDR2 FYEKMQ (reference sequence). The CDR3, as DNA: TGTGCCAGCAGGCGGACTAACCAAGAGACCCAGTACTTC. It is translated as CASRRTNQETQYF.

Points on this clone: This same CDR3 is encoded by further DNA sequences in the sample. V is TRBV19 and J is TRBJ1-6; the D is unclear. Germline assignment: CDR1 LNHDA and CDR2 SQIVND (reference sequence). The CDR3 has 14 amino acids. Trimming left V 7 bases short and J 8 bases short, with 15 bases between. In DNA, the CDR3 is TGTGCCAGTACCCTAGGAGGGTTTGATTCACCCCTCCACTTT. Encoded protein: CASTLGGFDSPLHF.

The V gene is TRBV27, the J gene TRBJ1-1; the D gene is possibly TRBD1 (5 bases). Deletions cut 6 bases from V and 8 bases from J, with 16 bases between. The germline CDR1 and CDR2 sequences are MNHEY and SMNVEV (reference sequence). The CDR3 is 13 residues long. This CDR3 reads CASSLAGGSEAFF. The CDR3 DNA is TGTGCCAGCAGCCTCGCCGGGGGGTCCGAAGCTTTCTTT.

The chain carries TRBV15 and TRBJ2-5, with D perhaps TRBD1 (6 bases). The J call may be in error: the DNA end matches TRBJ2-7 better. The CDR3 has 14 residues. Looked up from germline, CDR1 is LNHNV and CDR2 is YYDKDF (reference sequence). DNA for the CDR3: TGTGCCACCAGCAGAGATCAGGGGAGCTACGAGCAGTACTTC. This translates into CATSRDQGSYEQYF.

The chain joins TRBV5-8 to TRBJ2-2; D may be TRBD2 (5 bases). V was pared by 3 bases and J by 5 bases, with 11 bases between. Germline V gene lookup returns CDR1 SGHTS and CDR2 YDEGEE. The CDR3 spans 14 residues. CDR3 region: CASSSGIRTGELFF. CDR3 nucleotide sequence: TGTGCCAGCAGCTCCGGGATACGTACCGGGGAGCTGTTTTTT.

The chain recombines TRBV7-3 with TRBJ2-3; 8 bases align to TRBD1. Germline CDR1 is SGHTA and CDR2 is FQGTGA. The length of the CDR3 is 13 residues. J was trimmed by 6 bases and V by 5 bases; bases with no gene match: 4. The CDR3: CASSPDRDDTQYF. CDR3 in DNA: TGTGCCAGCAGCCCGGACAGGGACGATACGCAGTATTTT.

This clone was picked up a small number of times. The chain recombines TRBV6-5 with TRBJ2-2, with D maybe TRBD2 (5 bases). V lost 6 bases and J 4 bases, leaving 15 bases between the germline ends. CDR3 length equals 15 residues. Looked up from germline, CDR1 is MNHEY and CDR2 is SVGAGI. Written as DNA, the CDR3 is TGTGCCAGCAGGCGACTAACCCAGGCCACCGGGGAGCTGTTTTTT. This translates into CASRRLTQATGELFF.

The chain combines TRBV7-3 with TRBJ2-6; D ambiguous. Trimming removed 4 bases at V and 0 bases at J, with 7 bases between. Germline assignment: CDR1 SGHTA and CDR2 FQGTGA. The CDR3 has 15 residues. CDR3: CASSSPVSGANVLTF. As DNA, the CDR3 is TGTGCCAGCAGCTCTCCGGTCTCTGGGGCCAACGTCCTGACTTTC.

This clone occurred a few times. J is TRBJ2-5 and V is TRBV2, with D hard to call. The J call is doubtful: the DNA matches TRBJ2-7 better. The CDR3 is made up of 11 amino acids. The V gene's germline CDR1 is SNHLY and CDR2 FYNNEI. In nucleotides, the CDR3 is TGTGCCAGCAGTCCCGCCTACGAGCAGTACTTC. Translation: CASSPAYEQYF.

The chain recombines TRBV29-1 with TRBJ2-2; 8 bases are a match to TRBD2. This CDR3 contains 14 residues. Losses at the gene ends were 4 bases for V and 3 bases for J; bases not matched to a gene: 4. Germline V lookup: CDR1 SQVTM, CDR2 ANQGSEA. The CDR3 DNA reads TGCAGCGTTGCCGGGAGGGCGGACACCGGGGAGCTGTTTTTT. Its translation: CSVAGRADTGELFF.

This clone was counted between two and nine times. The gene calls are TRBV5-8 and TRBJ1-1; D is ambiguous. Trimming cost V 1 base and J 4 bases, with 5 bases left between them. The CDR3 contains 12 residues. The V gene's germline CDR1 is SGHTS and CDR2 YDEGEE. CDR3 DNA sequence: TGTGCCAGCAGCTTGCGCGGCACTGAAGCTTTCTTT. Amino acids: CASSLRGTEAFF.

The gene calls are TRBV9 and TRBJ2-5; D is perhaps TRBD2 (6 bases). The tail of the sequence fits TRBJ2-7 better, so the J call may be wrong. This CDR3 has 15 residues. The germline CDR1 and CDR2 sequences are SGDLS and YYNGEE. The chain's CDR3 is CASSVAPQDYYEQYF. In DNA, the CDR3 is TGTGCCAGCAGCGTAGCCCCCCAGGACTACTACGAGCAGTACTTC.

This chain joins TRBV5-1 and TRBJ2-2, with a possible D match to TRBD1 (6 bases). Trimming stripped 2 bases from V and 3 bases from J, with 14 bases between. Looked up from germline, CDR1 is SGHRS and CDR2 is YFSETQ. The CDR3 consists of 16 residues. The CDR3 loop is CASSFWTEEYTGELFF. The CDR3 nucleotides are TGCGCCAGCAGCTTCTGGACAGAAGAATACACCGGGGAGCTGTTTTTT.

The chain employs TRBV18 and TRBJ1-1; D ambiguous. The CDR3 sequence is 13 residues long. CDR1 and CDR2 (germline): KGHSH, LQKENI. V lost 3 bases and J 8 bases, leaving 13 bases between the germline ends. CDR3 region: CASSPFDDSEAFF. In nucleotides, the CDR3 is TGTGCCAGCTCACCTTTTGACGACTCCGAAGCTTTCTTT.